This T cell receptor beta chain was found in a study of response to subunit inactivated influenza vaccine. About this clonotype: Its target is not known.

The CDR3 runs to 13 residues. V lost 7 bases and J 3 bases, leaving 13 bases between the germline ends. Germline V gene lookup returns CDR1 SQVTM and CDR2 ANQGSEA. Each CDR3 protein is one row after TCRdb ran MiXCR on the RT-PCR reads. The table records about 520,000 distinct CDR3 sequences, about 25% of them present only once. Study-level points and caveats: It was suggested by the authors that few new T cells are recruited by each seasonal influenza vaccination.

The source of this sequence is a man in his forties or fifties who received an inactivated influenza vaccine. The gene calls are TRBV29-1 and TRBJ1-5; a possible D gene is TRBD1 (5 bases). The sample here was CD4+ T cells sorted from PBMCs, taken around 5 days after vaccination. CDR3 nucleotides: TGCAGCGATGGGCAGGGTCCCAATCAGCCCCAGCATTTT. Residues: CSDGQGPNQPQHF.